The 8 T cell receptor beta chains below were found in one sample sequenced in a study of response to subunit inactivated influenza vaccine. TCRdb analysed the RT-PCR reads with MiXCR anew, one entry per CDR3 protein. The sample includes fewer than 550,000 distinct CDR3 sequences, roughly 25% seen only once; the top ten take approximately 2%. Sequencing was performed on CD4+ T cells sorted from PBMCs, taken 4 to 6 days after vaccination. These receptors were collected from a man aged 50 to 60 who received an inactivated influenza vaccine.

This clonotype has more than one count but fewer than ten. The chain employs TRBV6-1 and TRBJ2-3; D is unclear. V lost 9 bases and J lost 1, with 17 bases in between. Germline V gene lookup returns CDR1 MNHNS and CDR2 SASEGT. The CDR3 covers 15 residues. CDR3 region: CASTFTPGGTDTQYF. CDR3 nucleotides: TGTGCCAGTACCTTCACTCCTGGGGGCACAGATACGCAGTATTTT.

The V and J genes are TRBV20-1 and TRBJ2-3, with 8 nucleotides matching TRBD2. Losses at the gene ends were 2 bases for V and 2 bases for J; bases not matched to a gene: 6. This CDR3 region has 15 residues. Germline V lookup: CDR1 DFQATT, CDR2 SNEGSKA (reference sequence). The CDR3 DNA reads TGCAGTGCTAGACGTGGGCGGGGGGCCACAGATACGCAGTATTTT. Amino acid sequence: CSARRGRGATDTQYF.

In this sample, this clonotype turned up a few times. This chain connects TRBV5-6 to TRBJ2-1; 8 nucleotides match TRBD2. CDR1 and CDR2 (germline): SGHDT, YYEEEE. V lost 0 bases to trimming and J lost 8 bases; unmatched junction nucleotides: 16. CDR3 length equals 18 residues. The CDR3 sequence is CASSLAVSAGAKGDEQFF. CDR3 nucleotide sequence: TGTGCCAGCAGCTTGGCTGTATCAGCGGGGGCCAAAGGGGATGAGCAGTTCTTC.

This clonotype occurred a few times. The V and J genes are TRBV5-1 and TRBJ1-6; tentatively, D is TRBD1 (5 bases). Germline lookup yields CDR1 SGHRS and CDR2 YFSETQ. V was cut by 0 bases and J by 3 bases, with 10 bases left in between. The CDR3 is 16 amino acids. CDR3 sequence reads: CASSLAGGNYNSPLHF. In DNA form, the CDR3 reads TGCGCCAGCAGCTTGGCCGGGGGGAACTATAATTCACCCCTCCACTTT.

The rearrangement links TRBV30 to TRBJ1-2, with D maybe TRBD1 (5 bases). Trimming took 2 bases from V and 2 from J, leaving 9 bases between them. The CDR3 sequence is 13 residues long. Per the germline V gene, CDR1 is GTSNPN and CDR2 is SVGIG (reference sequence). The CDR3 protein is CAWSIQGNYGYTF. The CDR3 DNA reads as TGTGCCTGGAGTATCCAGGGAAACTATGGCTACACCTTC.

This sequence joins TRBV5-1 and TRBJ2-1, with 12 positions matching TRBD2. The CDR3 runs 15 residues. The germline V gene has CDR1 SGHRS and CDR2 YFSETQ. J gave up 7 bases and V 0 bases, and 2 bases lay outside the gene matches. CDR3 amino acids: CASSLALAGGNEQFF. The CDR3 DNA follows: TGCGCCAGCAGCTTGGCCCTAGCGGGGGGGAATGAGCAGTTCTTC.

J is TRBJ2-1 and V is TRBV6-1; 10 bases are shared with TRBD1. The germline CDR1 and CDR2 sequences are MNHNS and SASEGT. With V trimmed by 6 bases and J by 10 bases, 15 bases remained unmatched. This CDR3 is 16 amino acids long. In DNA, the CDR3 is TGTGCCAGCAGCCCGCGACAGGGGGCCGGAGTACAGGAGCAGTTCTTC. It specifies CASSPRQGAGVQEQFF.

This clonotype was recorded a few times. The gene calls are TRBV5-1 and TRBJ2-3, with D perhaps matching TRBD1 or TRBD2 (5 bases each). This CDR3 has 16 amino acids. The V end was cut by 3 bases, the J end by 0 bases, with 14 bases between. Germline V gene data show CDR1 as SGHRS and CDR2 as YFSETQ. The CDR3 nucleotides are TGCGCCAGCAGCTGGACCGGGACGGACAGCACAGATACGCAGTATTTT. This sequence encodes CASSWTGTDSTDTQYF.